Listed here are 19 T cell receptor beta chains from one sample, sequenced in a study of spatial heterogeneity in lung cancer. Whole-study findings and limits: Within tumors, counts of expanded alpha and beta TCRs tracked tumor mutation counts.

Their antigen targets remain unknown. Indicated time point: sample taken at primary tumor resection. TCRdb redid the calling of the 5' RACE reads with MiXCR, one entry per CDR3 protein. The sample contains roughly 10,000 distinct CDR3 sequences, approximately 7.2% of which appear only once. The specimen comprised lung tumor tissue, sampled at surgery. The receptors stem from a female donor with early-stage non-small cell lung cancer.

In this sample, this clonotype turned up many times. The J gene is TRBJ2-5, the V gene TRBV4-1, with 10 bases aligning to TRBD2. This CDR3 comprises 17 residues. Germline V gene lookup returns CDR1 MGHRA and CDR2 YSYEKL. The V and J ends lost 2 bases and 2 bases, in that order; junction bases with no gene match: 8. DNA of the CDR3: TGCGCCAGCAGCCAACCCCGGGGAGCGGGGGGGCAAGAGACCCAGTACTTC. This gives the protein CASSQPRGAGGQETQYF.

This clonotype is deemed medium-sized. The genes are TRBV4-1 and TRBJ2-7; D not certain. The CDR3 length is 10 residues. Per the germline V gene, CDR1 is MGHRA and CDR2 is YSYEKL. V was shortened by 8 bases and J by 1 base, with 3 bases between the two germline ends. The CDR3 reads CASGSYEQYF. In DNA form, the CDR3 reads TGCGCCAGCGGGTCCTACGAGCAGTACTTC.

This clonotype came up many times. V usage is TRBV7-3 and J usage is TRBJ2-5; 7 bases align to TRBD1. Germline lookup yields CDR1 SGHTA and CDR2 FQGTGA. The trim removed 10 bases at V and 4 bases at J, leaving 9 bases unmatched. This CDR3 comprises 13 residues. The CDR3 DNA follows: TGTGCCACCTCTTTGAGGGGGCGAGAGACCCAGTACTTC. The encoded protein is CATSLRGRETQYF.

On this clonotype itself: With a much larger clone just one base away, this may be a read error. The V call is TRBV30, the J call TRBJ2-7; D unresolved. V was cut by 3 bases and J by 3 bases, with 9 bases left in between. CDR1 GTSNPN and CDR2 SVGIG come from the germline V gene (reference sequence). This CDR3 comprises 12 residues. The CDR3 is CAWRAGNYEQYF. The CDR3 DNA sequence: TGTGCCTGGAGGGCTGGGAACTACGAGCAGTACTTC.

V is TRBV5-6 and J is TRBJ2-7; the D is unclear. Deletions cut 2 bases from V and 5 bases from J, with 5 bases between. The CDR3 covers 11 residues. The germline V gene encodes CDR1 SGHDT and CDR2 YYEEEE. This CDR3 reads CASSFKNEQYF. The CDR3 region has the DNA TGTGCCAGCAGCTTCAAAAACGAGCAGTACTTC.

This clonotype has ten or more counts. The rearrangement links TRBV5-1 to TRBJ2-3; the D gene is possibly TRBD1 (6 bases). This CDR3 is built from 15 residues. Germline CDR1 is SGHRS and CDR2 is YFSETQ. Trimming pared 1 base from V and 0 bases from J, leaving 9 bases between. As DNA, the CDR3 is TGCGCCAGCAGCTTGAACCAGGGGAGCACAGATACGCAGTATTTT. This sequence encodes CASSLNQGSTDTQYF. The whole variable domain, filled in from reference TRBV5-1 and TRBJ2-3, reads KAGVTQTPRYLIKTRGQQVTLSCSPISGHRSVSWYQQTPGQGLQFLFEYFSETQRNKGNFPGRFSGRQFSNSRSEMNVSTLELGDSALYLCASSLNQGSTDTQYFGPGTRLTVL.

Ten or more counts support this clonotype. The chain recombines TRBV5-1 with TRBJ2-5; the match to TRBD2 covers 8 bases. Germline CDR1 SGHRS, CDR2 YFSETQ. V was clipped by 9 bases and J by 5 bases; unmatched bases: 9. The CDR3 is 13 residues long. The CDR3 spells CATRRGVEETQYF. The CDR3 region has the DNA TGCGCCACCCGGCGGGGGGTCGAGGAGACCCAGTACTTC. The full variable domain, its missing parts supplied by reference TRBV5-1 and TRBJ2-5, is KAGVTQTPRYLIKTRGQQVTLSCSPISGHRSVSWYQQTPGQGLQFLFEYFSETQRNKGNFPGRFSGRQFSNSRSEMNVSTLELGDSALYLCATRRGVEETQYFGPGTRLLVL.

The chain links TRBV24-1 to TRBJ1-5; D is possibly TRBD1 (6 bases). Germline CDR1 is KGHDR and CDR2 is SFDVKD. The CDR3 runs 18 residues. V was shortened by 4 bases and J by 9 bases, with 27 bases between the two germline ends. The DNA of the CDR3 is TGTGCCACCAGTGACCAAGATACAGATTTGACAGGACCCGGGCCCCAGCATTTT. Translation gives CATSDQDTDLTGPGPQHF.

This clonotype was counted at least ten times. The V and J genes are TRBV15 and TRBJ2-1; TRBD1 agrees at 7 bases. Germline V gene lookup returns CDR1 LNHNV and CDR2 YYDKDF (reference sequence). The CDR3 spans 18 residues. The V gene end was trimmed by 0 bases and the J gene end by 2 bases; junction bases not matched to a gene: 10. The CDR3 DNA reads as TGTGCCACCAGCAGAGATATCGGGACAGTTCTCACCTACAATGAGCAGTTCTTC. This codes for CATSRDIGTVLTYNEQFF.

This clonotype was counted many times. This rearrangement joins TRBV3-1 to TRBJ2-7; D perhaps matches TRBD1 (6 bases). The CDR3 has 15 amino acids. V shed 1 base and J shed 6 bases, with 16 bases lying between them. From germline, CDR1 is LGHDT and CDR2 YNNKEL (reference sequence). The DNA of the CDR3 is TGTGCCAGCAGCCAAGGCCGGGTCCCGACAGGCGAGCAGTACTTC. It translates to CASSQGRVPTGEQYF.

This clonotype was detected only once. A much larger clone differs from this one at a single base, so this may be a read error. Here the CDR3 reads CASRRQSPYAQYF. The CDR3 DNA is TGCGCCAGCAGAAGACAGTCCCCCTACGCGCAGTACTTC. V gene TRBV10-1 combines with J gene TRBJ2-7; D may be TRBD1 (5 bases). CDR1 WNHNN and CDR2 SYGVQD come from the germline V gene (reference sequence). This CDR3 spans 13 amino acids.

This clonotype appeared many times. The chain couples TRBV28 to TRBJ2-7, with a tentative D call TRBD1 (5 bases). The CDR3 is made up of 14 amino acids. Germline lookup yields CDR1 MDHEN and CDR2 SYDVKM. Between the trimmed V and J ends, which lost 7 bases and 2 bases, there was a span of 15 bases. The CDR3 DNA sequence: TGTGCCAGCAACCCCCACGACAGACCCTACGAGCAGTACTTC. Translating gives CASNPHDRPYEQYF.

This clonotype was counted ten times or more. The gene calls are TRBV5-4 and TRBJ2-3, with a weak D call TRBD2 (5 bases). This CDR3 is 14 amino acids long. Germline V gene sequence: CDR1 SGHNT, CDR2 YYREEE (reference sequence). Trimming removed 4 bases from V and 4 bases from J, with 13 bases in between. The CDR3 region is CASSRIARADTQYF. The CDR3 DNA follows: TGTGCCAGCAGCAGGATAGCGAGGGCAGATACGCAGTATTTT.

The table lists this clonotype with many counts. This chain connects TRBV27 to TRBJ2-7; 11 nucleotides line up with TRBD1. CDR1 and CDR2 from the germline V gene are MNHEY and SMNVEV (reference sequence). Losses at the gene ends were 5 bases for V and 6 bases for J; bases not matched to a gene: 6. The CDR3 runs 14 residues. CDR3 sequence (DNA): TGTGCCAGCAGTCCCGGGACAGGGGGAAGCGAGCAGTACTTC. Translation gives CASSPGTGGSEQYF.

In regard to this clonotype: One base away lies a much larger clone, so this may be a sequencing read error. No conserved phenylalanine or tryptophan ends this CDR3, so it is likely a read error. The V gene is TRBV20-1, the J gene TRBJ2-4, with a possible D match to TRBD2 (5 bases). The CDR3 consists of 14 residues. V was cut by 3 bases and J by 2 bases, with 11 bases left in between. Germline values: CDR1 DFQATT, CDR2 SNEGSKA (reference sequence). In DNA form, the CDR3 reads TGCAGTGCTAGTGTGCCGGGATCCAAAAACATTCAGTACCTC. The encoded protein is CSASVPGSKNIQYL.

This clonotype was seen at least ten times. The rearrangement links TRBV27 to TRBJ1-1, with 9 bases identical to TRBD1. The CDR3 covers 17 residues. Germline assignment: CDR1 MNHEY and CDR2 SMNVEV (reference sequence). V trimming: 2 bases; J trimming: 4 bases; junction bases outside the gene matches: 11. This chain's CDR3 is CASSLSGQGFWGTEAFF. The CDR3 DNA reads as TGTGCCAGCAGTTTAAGTGGACAGGGGTTTTGGGGCACTGAAGCTTTCTTT.

This clonotype was picked up many times. The genes are TRBV11-2 and TRBJ1-2, with 7 bases lining up with TRBD1. Germline V gene data show CDR1 as SGHAT and CDR2 as FQNNGV. The CDR3 is made up of 18 amino acids. The V and J ends lost 5 bases and 6 bases, in that order; junction bases with no gene match: 21. CDR3 protein: CASSPPSGTEGSLDGYTF. CDR3 DNA sequence: TGTGCCAGCAGCCCCCCCTCCGGGACAGAGGGCTCTCTGGATGGCTACACCTTC.

This clonotype occurred many times. The genes are TRBV5-1 and TRBJ2-3, with D perhaps matching TRBD2 (6 bases). V lost 0 bases, J lost 0 bases, and 8 bases lay in between. This CDR3 is built from 15 residues. From germline, CDR1 is SGHRS and CDR2 YFSETQ. In nucleotides, the CDR3 is TGCGCCAGCAGCTTGGAGGCGGGGAGCACAGATACGCAGTATTTT. It encodes CASSLEAGSTDTQYF.

This clonotype has a handful of counts. J is TRBJ1-2 and V is TRBV20-1, with D perhaps matching TRBD1 (5 bases). CDR1 is DFQATT and CDR2 is SNEGSKA in the germline V gene (reference sequence). The V gene lost 3 bases and the J gene lost 0 bases, with 14 bases spanning the gap. The CDR3 spans 15 residues. The CDR3 bases are TGCAGTGCTAGGTATTGGGGCAGGACTAACTATGGCTACACCTTC. This codes for CSARYWGRTNYGYTF.